Shown below are 31 T cell receptor beta chains from a single sample sequenced in a study of blood T cell repertoires in COVID-19. Here immunoSEQ multiplex PCR was the method, and the copy in TCRdb shows in-frame clones only, minus some. Found here are 85,000 to 130,000 clones, around 90% of them singletons; the top ten hold around 6%. Source material: peripheral blood. These receptors all stem from a woman in her fifties or sixties with acute or convalescent COVID-19.

V gene TRBV11-3 combines with J gene TRBJ2-1, with 12 positions matching TRBD2. The CDR3 totals 15 residues. Losses at the gene ends were 5 bases for V and 9 bases for J; bases not matched to a gene: 8. Germline V lookup: CDR1 SGHNT, CDR2 YENEEA. This CDR3 is CASSPPGLAGSEQFF. The DNA of the CDR3 is TGTGCCAGCAGCCCCCCGGGACTAGCGGGCTCTGAGCAGTTCTTC.

The chain uses TRBV29-1 and TRBJ2-3; possible D gene TRBD1, 5 bases. This CDR3 comprises 14 residues. Deletions cut 7 bases from V and 2 bases from J, with 16 bases between. Germline CDR1 is SQVTM and CDR2 is ANQGSEA. The CDR3 nucleotides are TGCAGCGGGGGTGACAGACTCTCCACAGATACGCAGTATTTT. Amino acid sequence: CSGGDRLSTDTQYF.

This chain connects TRBV5-6 to TRBJ2-5, with 13 bases fitting TRBD2. Germline V lookup: CDR1 SGHDT, CDR2 YYEEEE. This CDR3 contains 16 residues. Trimming cost V 3 bases and J 1 base; bases outside gene matches: 3. In DNA form, the CDR3 reads TGTGCCAGCAGCTCCAGACTAGCGGGAGGCCAAGAGACCCAGTACTTC. Translated, it gives CASSSRLAGGQETQYF.

The rearrangement uses TRBV3-1 (or the pseudogene TRBV3-2) and TRBJ2-5, with a possible D match to TRBD1 (6 bases). The germline CDR1 and CDR2 sequences are LGHDT and YNNKEL (reference sequence). The CDR3 totals 14 residues. Trimming shortened V by 4 bases and J by 5 bases, and 14 bases separated the two germline ends. The CDR3 coding sequence is TGTGCCAGCAGCCGAACAGGGTCCCGGGAGACCCAGTACTTC. This translates into CASSRTGSRETQYF.

The gene calls are TRBV5-4 and TRBJ1-2; D remains ambiguous. The CDR3 consists of 13 residues. The germline CDR1 and CDR2 sequences are SGHNT and YYREEE (reference sequence). V dropped 0 bases and J dropped 8 bases, with 11 bases sitting between them. CDR3 bases: TGTGCCAGCAGCTTGGACGGGGTCGGAGGCTACACCTTC. As protein: CASSLDGVGGYTF. Looking up the rest from reference TRBV5-4 and TRBJ1-2 gives the full variable domain: ETGVTQSPTHLIKTRGQQVTLRCSSQSGHNTVSWYQQALGQGPQFIFQYYREEENGRGNFPPRFSGLQFPNYSSELNVNALELDDSALYLCASSLDGVGGYTFGSGTRLTVV.

The chain links TRBV5-1 to TRBJ1-4; TRBD1 aligns across 7 bases. CDR1 and CDR2 (germline): SGHRS, YFSETQ. The CDR3 is 15 amino acids. J lost 3 bases, V lost 2 bases, and 4 bases had no gene match. The CDR3 DNA reads as TGCGCCAGCAGCTTATCGGACAGGCCTAATGAAAAACTGTTTTTT. Residues: CASSLSDRPNEKLFF.

A single count supports this clone. The rearrangement links TRBV6-1 to TRBJ2-3; 10 nucleotides match TRBD1. V shed 4 bases and J 6 bases; nucleotides not matched to a gene: 10. CDR3 length: 16 amino acids. CDR1 and CDR2 (germline): MNHNS, SASEGT. The CDR3 nucleotides read TGTGCCAGCAGTGGCCGGGACAGGGGCCTTAGGGATACGCAGTATTTT. It codes for CASSGRDRGLRDTQYF.

The chain recombines TRBV5-1 with TRBJ1-3, with TRBD1 matching 8 bases. Germline CDR1 SGHRS, CDR2 YFSETQ. The length of the CDR3 is 16 residues. V trimming: 4 bases; J trimming: 0 bases; junction bases outside the gene matches: 6. In DNA, the CDR3 is TGCGCCAGCAGCCTGGATGGACAGGGCTCTGGAAACACCATATATTTT. Protein sequence: CASSLDGQGSGNTIYF.

The chain has TRBV28 and TRBJ1-5; D perhaps matches TRBD1 (5 bases). This CDR3 has 14 residues. CDR1 and CDR2 (germline): MDHEN, SYDVKM. The V end was cut by 6 bases, the J end by 7 bases, with 16 bases between. The CDR3 loop reads CASSWGQASQPQHF. The DNA of the CDR3 is TGTGCCAGCAGCTGGGGCCAGGCTTCCCAGCCCCAGCATTTT.

The chain has TRBV5-1 and TRBJ2-3; possible D gene TRBD2, 6 bases. The CDR3 sequence is 14 residues long. CDR1 is SGHRS, CDR2 YFSETQ, per germline. The V gene lost 6 bases and the J gene lost 4 bases, with 15 bases spanning the gap. CDR3 loop: CASKIADEADTQYF. The CDR3 DNA reads as TGCGCCAGCAAGATAGCGGATGAGGCAGATACGCAGTATTTT.

The gene calls are TRBV9 and TRBJ2-1; 11 bases fit TRBD2. The CDR3 sequence is 14 residues long. V lost 6 bases to trimming and J lost 8 bases; unmatched junction nucleotides: 7. From germline, CDR1 is SGDLS and CDR2 YYNGEE. This CDR3 reads CASTLAGVGYEQFF. The CDR3 DNA is TGTGCCAGCACACTAGCGGGAGTAGGTTATGAGCAGTTCTTC.

The J gene is TRBJ2-2, the V gene TRBV2; 8 bases align to TRBD1. The junction had 6 bases not matched to a gene; V was cut back by 5 bases and J by 4 bases. The CDR3 extends over 15 amino acids. CDR1 and CDR2 (germline): SNHLY, FYNNEI. Written as DNA, the CDR3 is TGTGCCAGCAGTCCAGACAGGGGAGGCACCGGGGAGCTGTTTTTT. It encodes CASSPDRGGTGELFF.

V is TRBV2 and J is TRBJ2-2; D not certain. The CDR3 has 13 amino acids. V gave up 7 bases and J gave up 6 bases, with 12 bases separating them. Germline values: CDR1 SNHLY, CDR2 FYNNEI. The DNA of the CDR3 is TGTGCCAGCACTAACGGGTTCTCCGGGGAGCTGTTTTTT. As protein: CASTNGFSGELFF.

The gene calls are TRBV7-8 and TRBJ1-5, with 8 bases fitting TRBD1. The V and J ends lost 2 bases and 2 bases, in that order; junction bases with no gene match: 2. Germline CDR1 is SGHVS and CDR2 is FQNEAQ. This CDR3 is 15 amino acids long. The CDR3 DNA is TGTGCCAGCAGCTTAATGGGACAGGGCAATCAGCCCCAGCATTTT. Translated: CASSLMGQGNQPQHF.

This clone was observed once. The rearrangement joins TRBV20-1 to TRBJ2-1; D unclear. V lost 7 bases and J 3 bases, leaving 7 bases between the germline ends. The germline V gene encodes CDR1 DFQATT and CDR2 SNEGSKA (reference sequence). The CDR3 contains 11 residues. The CDR3 protein is CSVEIYNEQFF. CDR3 DNA sequence: TGCAGTGTCGAGATCTACAATGAGCAGTTCTTC.

V usage is TRBV12-3 or TRBV12-4 and J usage is TRBJ2-1; 9 nucleotides agree with TRBD2. The V gene end was trimmed by 7 bases and the J gene end by 7 bases; junction bases not matched to a gene: 2. The CDR3 length is 12 residues. The CDR3 region has the DNA TGTGCCAGCACAGCGGGAGGTAATGAGCAGTTCTTC. It codes for CASTAGGNEQFF.

The chain joins TRBV9 to TRBJ2-1; possibly TRBD1 for D (5 bases). CDR3 size: 12 residues. CDR1 and CDR2 from the germline V gene are SGDLS and YYNGEE. Trimming stripped 4 bases from V and 9 bases from J, with 11 bases between. Here the CDR3 DNA reads TGTGCCAGCAGCTATAGGGGTCGTGAGCAGTTCTTC. It codes for CASSYRGREQFF.

The chain joins TRBV7-6 to TRBJ2-1, with TRBD2 identical over 11 bases. V lost 5 bases to trimming and J lost 6 bases; unmatched junction nucleotides: 6. Germline CDR1 SGHVS, CDR2 FNYEAQ. There are 15 residues in the CDR3. In DNA form, the CDR3 reads TGTGCCAGCAGCCTTAGCGGGAGGGCCGGCAATGAGCAGTTCTTC. Its translation: CASSLSGRAGNEQFF.

This chain links TRBV30 with TRBJ1-5; TRBD1 agrees at 8 bases. V trimming: 5 bases; J trimming: 0 bases; junction bases outside the gene matches: 3. This CDR3 spans 14 amino acids. CDR1 GTSNPN and CDR2 SVGIG come from the germline V gene (reference sequence). CDR3 in DNA: TGTGCCTGGCAGACAGGGGCTAGCAATCAGCCCCAGCATTTT. As protein: CAWQTGASNQPQHF.

The chain is built from TRBV23-1 and TRBJ2-7; 13 bases are shared with TRBD2. TRBV23-1 is labeled an ORF, and its function is uncertain. V dropped 3 bases and J dropped 4; count of bases not matched to a gene: 3. The CDR3 is made up of 15 amino acids. The CDR3 here is CASSHTSGRAYEQYV. The DNA for the CDR3 is TGCGCCAGCAGTCATACTAGCGGGAGGGCGTACGAGCAGTACGTC.

V usage is TRBV5-6 and J usage is TRBJ1-2; TRBD1 matches 10 bases. Germline values: CDR1 SGHDT, CDR2 YYEEEE. The CDR3 runs to 15 residues. J lost 2 bases, V lost 3 bases, and 4 bases had no gene match. The CDR3 sequence: CASSWGQGSNYGYTF. The CDR3 coding sequence is TGTGCCAGCAGCTGGGGACAGGGGTCCAACTATGGCTACACCTTC.

This clone was picked up a small number of times. V gene TRBV2 combines with J gene TRBJ2-7; the match to TRBD2 covers 7 bases. The CDR3 runs 16 residues. The ends lost 3 bases at V and 5 bases at J; junction bases unmatched: 13. The V gene's germline CDR1 is SNHLY and CDR2 FYNNEI. Here the CDR3 DNA reads TGTGCCAGCAGTGAGTCGACTACCAGAGCGGGGCACGAGCAGTACGTC. Translation: CASSESTTRAGHEQYV.

V and J are TRBV7-6 and TRBJ2-3; D gene ambiguous. In germline, CDR1 is SGHVS, CDR2 FNYEAQ. There are 13 residues in the CDR3. Trimming shortened V by 5 bases and J by 2 bases, and 8 bases separated the two germline ends. The CDR3 spells CASSQRYTDTQYF. The CDR3 region has the DNA TGTGCCAGCAGCCAACGCTACACAGATACGCAGTATTTT.

The J gene is TRBJ2-2, the V gene TRBV19; TRBD1 matches 9 bases. This CDR3 is built from 14 residues. Germline V gene lookup returns CDR1 LNHDA and CDR2 SQIVND (reference sequence). V lost 8 bases to trimming and J lost 1 base; unmatched junction nucleotides: 2. CDR3 sequence reads: CASSGQGNTGELFF. The DNA of the CDR3 is TGTGCCAGTTCGGGACAGGGGAACACCGGGGAGCTGTTTTTT.

The DNA of the CDR3 is TGTGCCAGCAGTTTATCGTATCGGGGGTCCTACGAGCAGTACTTC. It yields the protein CASSLSYRGSYEQYF. The chain carries TRBV27 and TRBJ2-7, with D tentatively TRBD2 (6 bases). The CDR3 spans 15 residues. The V gene lost 0 bases and the J gene lost 1 base, with 10 bases spanning the gap. Germline V CDR1 and CDR2: MNHEY, SMNVEV (reference sequence).

This clone came up once. This rearrangement joins TRBV6-2 or TRBV6-3 to TRBJ1-5, with TRBD1 matching over 7 bases. Germline V CDR1 and CDR2: MNHEY, SVGEGT. J lost 4 bases, V lost 6 bases, and 6 bases had no gene match. The length of the CDR3 is 14 residues. DNA of the CDR3: TGTGCCAGCAGCTTCCGACAGGGTAATCAGCCCCAGCATTTT. Translation gives CASSFRQGNQPQHF.

The chain uses TRBV7-2 and TRBJ1-5; TRBD1 aligns across 12 bases. The CDR3 totals 14 residues. Trimming at V came to 5 bases and at J to 9 bases, leaving 5 bases not matched to a gene. Germline values: CDR1 SGHTA, CDR2 FQGNSA. The CDR3 DNA follows: TGTGCCAGCAGCCGGGGACAGGGGGCGCGGCCCCAGCATTTT. Protein: CASSRGQGARPQHF.

For the CDR3, the DNA is TGTGCCAGCAGTCCACGGGGACAGGGGGCGGGATCACCCCTCCACTTT. Residues: CASSPRGQGAGSPLHF. The chain joins TRBV28 to TRBJ1-6; 12 nucleotides line up with TRBD1. CDR3 length: 16 amino acids. Germline lookup yields CDR1 MDHEN and CDR2 SYDVKM. V shed 5 bases and J 10 bases; nucleotides not matched to a gene: 9.

As for this clone: Its ends do not fully match the called genes, so a read error is possible. V is TRBV19 and J is TRBJ1-1, with 9 bases lining up with TRBD1. Germline CDR1 reads LNHDA; CDR2 reads SQIVND (reference sequence). The CDR3 is 14 residues long. The CDR3 sequence is CASRIGQGPTEAFF. The CDR3 DNA is TGTGCCAGTAGAATAGGACAGGGGCCCACTGAAGCTTTCTTT.

V is TRBV7-9 and J is TRBJ2-1; 7 nucleotides line up with TRBD2. The CDR3 contains 15 residues. The V segment lost 0 bases and the J segment 7 bases; nucleotides outside the gene matches: 6. Germline CDR1 and CDR2: SEHNR and FQNEAQ (reference sequence). The chain's CDR3 is CASSLAGGPENEQFF. The CDR3 region has the DNA TGTGCCAGCAGCTTAGCGGGAGGGCCGGAGAATGAGCAGTTCTTC.

The V and J genes are TRBV7-9 and TRBJ2-3, with TRBD1 matching 9 bases. Germline CDR1 SEHNR, CDR2 FQNEAQ (reference sequence). This CDR3 is built from 15 residues. V trimming: 6 bases; J trimming: 6 bases; junction bases outside the gene matches: 10. CDR3 nucleotide sequence: TGTGCCAGCAGTCTTGACAGGGGGTTTCGGGATACGCAGTATTTT. Its translation: CASSLDRGFRDTQYF. The entire variable domain, with the rest obtained from reference TRBV7-9 and TRBJ2-3, is as follows: DTGVSQNPRHKITKRGQNVTFRCDPISEHNRLYWYRQTLGQGPEFLTYFQNEAQLEKSRLLSDRFSAERPKGSFSTLEIQRTEQGDSAMYLCASSLDRGFRDTQYFGPGTRLTVL.